This TCR beta chain stems from a study of identical twins. Broader study findings: Low generation probability was overrepresented in out-of-frame alpha sequences shared by twins. In beta out-of-frame sequences, the excess sharing between twins was weaker. In drawing conclusions, the study used cross-sectional statistical analysis and did not follow the same donors.

Germline V lookup: CDR1 SGHRS, CDR2 YFSETQ. The CDR3 runs to 14 residues. The V gene lost 6 bases and the J gene lost 0 bases, with 11 bases spanning the gap. This clonotype showed up many times. Its antigen is as yet unknown. A template switching step contributed a universal primer site, while unique molecular identifiers were present in the cDNA. One entry per CDR3 protein, called by TCRdb with MiXCR from the 5' RACE reads. The data contain hundreds of thousands of distinct CDR3 sequences, approximately 6% of them singletons. The V and J genes are TRBV5-1 and TRBJ2-3; no clear D. Source material: naive T cells sorted from blood. This TCR derives from a man younger than 30 in good health. The CDR3 region has the DNA TGCGCCAGCACATCTAGTCTTAGCACAGATACGCAGTATTTT. Translating gives CASTSSLSTDTQYF.